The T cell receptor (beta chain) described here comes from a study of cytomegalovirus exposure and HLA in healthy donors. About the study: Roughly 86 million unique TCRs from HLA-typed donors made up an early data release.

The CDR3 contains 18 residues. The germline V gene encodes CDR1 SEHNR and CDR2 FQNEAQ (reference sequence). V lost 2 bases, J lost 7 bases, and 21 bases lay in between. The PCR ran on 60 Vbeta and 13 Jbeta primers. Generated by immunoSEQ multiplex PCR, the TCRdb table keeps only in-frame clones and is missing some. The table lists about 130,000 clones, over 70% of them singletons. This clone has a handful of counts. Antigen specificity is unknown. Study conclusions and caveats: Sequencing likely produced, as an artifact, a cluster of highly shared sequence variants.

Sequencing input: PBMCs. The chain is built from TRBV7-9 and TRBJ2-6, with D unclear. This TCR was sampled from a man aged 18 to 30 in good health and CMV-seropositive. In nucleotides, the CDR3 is TGTGCCAGCAGCTTATCACGGCTGGAGTGGGTCGGAGCCAACGTCCTGACTTTC. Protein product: CASSLSRLEWVGANVLTF.